The T cell receptor (beta chain) described here comes from a study of T cell repertoires and Cas9 in healthy adults. At the level of the study: SpCas9-reactive CD4 and CD8 T cells were characterized for potency, cytotoxicity and lineage. Study-wide findings and caveats: Reportedly, SpCas9-reactive effector T cell proliferation and function were mitigated by SpCas9-reactive Tregs in vitro.

The data were produced by immunoSEQ multiplex PCR, yet TCRdb's version contains in-frame clones alone and is incomplete. Of about 15,000 clones listed, 89% are singletons. V was trimmed by 0 bases and J by 0 bases, leaving 13 bases between them. CDR1 is SGHDT, CDR2 YYEEEE, per germline. This CDR3 is 17 amino acids long. About this clone itself: Its antigen is as yet unknown.

This clonotype was obtained from a human donor in good health. The material sequenced was Tregs (CD4+, CD25+, CD127-, CD137-, CD154-) from PBMCs; culture status not recorded. This chain joins TRBV5-6 and TRBJ1-3; D unresolved. The CDR3 DNA follows: TGTGCCAGCAGCTTGGGCCCCATCTGGGCCTCTGGAAACACCATATATTTT. Amino acid sequence: CASSLGPIWASGNTIYF.